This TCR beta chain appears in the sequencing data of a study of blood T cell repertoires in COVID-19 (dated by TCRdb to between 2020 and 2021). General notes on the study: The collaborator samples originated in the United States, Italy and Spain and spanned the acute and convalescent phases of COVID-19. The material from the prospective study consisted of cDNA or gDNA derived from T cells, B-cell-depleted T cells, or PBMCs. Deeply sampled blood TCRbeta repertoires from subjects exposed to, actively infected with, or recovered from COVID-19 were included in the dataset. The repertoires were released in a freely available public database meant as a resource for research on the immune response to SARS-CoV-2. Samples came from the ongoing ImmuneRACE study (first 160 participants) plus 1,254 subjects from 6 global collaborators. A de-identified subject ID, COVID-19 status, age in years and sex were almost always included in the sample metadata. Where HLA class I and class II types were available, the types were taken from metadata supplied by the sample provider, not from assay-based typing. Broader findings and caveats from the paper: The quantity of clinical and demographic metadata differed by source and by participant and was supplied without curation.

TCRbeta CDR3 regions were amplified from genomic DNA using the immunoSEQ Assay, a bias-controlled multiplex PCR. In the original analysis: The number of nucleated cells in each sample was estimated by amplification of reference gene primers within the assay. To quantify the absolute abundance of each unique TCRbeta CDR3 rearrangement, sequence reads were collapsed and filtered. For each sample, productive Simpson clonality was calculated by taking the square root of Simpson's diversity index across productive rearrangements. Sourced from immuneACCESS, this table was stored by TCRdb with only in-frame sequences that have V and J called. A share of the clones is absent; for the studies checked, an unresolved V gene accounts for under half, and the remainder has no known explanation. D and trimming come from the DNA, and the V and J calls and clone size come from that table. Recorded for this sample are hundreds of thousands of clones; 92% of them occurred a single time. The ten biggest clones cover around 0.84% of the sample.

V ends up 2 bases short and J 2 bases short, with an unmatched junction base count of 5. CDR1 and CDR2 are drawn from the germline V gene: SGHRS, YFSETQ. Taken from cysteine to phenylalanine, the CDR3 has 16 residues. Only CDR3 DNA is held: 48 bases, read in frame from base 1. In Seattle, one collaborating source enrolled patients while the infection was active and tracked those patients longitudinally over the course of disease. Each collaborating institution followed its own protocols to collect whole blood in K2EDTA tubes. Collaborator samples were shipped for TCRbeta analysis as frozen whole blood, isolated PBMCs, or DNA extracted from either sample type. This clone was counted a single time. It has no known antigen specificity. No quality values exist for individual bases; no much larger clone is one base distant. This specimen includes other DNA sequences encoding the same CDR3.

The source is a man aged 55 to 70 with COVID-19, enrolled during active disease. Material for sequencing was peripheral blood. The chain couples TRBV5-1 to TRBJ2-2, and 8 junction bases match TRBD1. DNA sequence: TGCGCCAGCAGCTTAACCGGGACAGGAAACACCGGGGAGCTGTTTTTT. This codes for CASSLTGTGNTGELFF. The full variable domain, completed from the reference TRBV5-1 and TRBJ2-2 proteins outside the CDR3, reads KAGVTQTPRYLIKTRGQQVTLSCSPISGHRSVSWYQQTPGQGLQFLFEYFSETQRNKGNFPGRFSGRQFSNSRSEMNVSTLELGDSALYLCASSLTGTGNTGELFFGEGSRLTVL.